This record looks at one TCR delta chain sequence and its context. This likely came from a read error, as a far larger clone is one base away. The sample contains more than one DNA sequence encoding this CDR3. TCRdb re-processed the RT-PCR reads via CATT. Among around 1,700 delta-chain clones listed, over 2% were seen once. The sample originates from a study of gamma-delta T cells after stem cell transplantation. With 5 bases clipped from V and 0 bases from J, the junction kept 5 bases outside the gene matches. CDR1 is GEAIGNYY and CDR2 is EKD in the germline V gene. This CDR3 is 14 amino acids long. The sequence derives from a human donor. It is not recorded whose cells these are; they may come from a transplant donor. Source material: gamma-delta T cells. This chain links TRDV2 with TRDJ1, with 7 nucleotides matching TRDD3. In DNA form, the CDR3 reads TGTGCCTGTGTGCCCCTGGGGGACACCGATAAACTCATCTTT. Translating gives CACVPLGDTDKLIF.